The 25 T cell receptor beta chains in this list originate from one sample, sequenced in a study of blood T cell repertoires in COVID-19. Profiling relied on immunoSEQ multiplex PCR, and the TCRdb table lists in-frame clones only, not all of them. The table shows 300,000 to 450,000 clones, with 88% occurring only once. The sample consisted of PBMCs or T cells enriched from blood (not recorded which). These receptors came from a woman in her 30s who had been exposed to COVID-19.

The CDR3 nucleotides read TGTGCCAGCTTCTACTTGAACACTGAAGCTTTCTTT. Protein product: CASFYLNTEAFF. The chain joins TRBV18 to TRBJ1-1; unclear D gene. Trimming removed 7 bases at V and 0 bases at J, with 6 bases between. Germline-derived CDR1 and CDR2 are KGHSH and LQKENI. The CDR3 has 12 amino acids. The full variable domain, rest sourced from reference TRBV18 and TRBJ1-1, is NAGVMQNPRHLVRRRGQEARLRCSPMKGHSHVYWYRQLPEEGLKFMVYLQKENIIDESGMPKERFSAEFPKEGPSILRIQQVVRGDSAAYFCASFYLNTEAFFGQGTRLTVV.

V and J are TRBV28 and TRBJ1-6, with 7 bases aligning to TRBD1. The J segment lost 3 bases and the V segment lost 4 bases, leaving 18 bases of the junction unmatched. This CDR3 is 20 amino acids long. CDR1 and CDR2 (germline): MDHEN, SYDVKM. Here the CDR3 DNA reads TGTGCCAGCAGTTCTACCTCCAACCCCGGGACAGCGATCTATAATTCACCCCTCCACTTT. Amino acids: CASSSTSNPGTAIYNSPLHF. Supplemented by reference TRBV28 and TRBJ1-6, the full variable domain reads DVKVTQSSRYLVKRTGEKVFLECVQDMDHENMFWYRQDPGLGLRLIYFSYDVKMKEKGDIPEGYSVSREKKERFSLILESASTNQTSMYLCASSSTSNPGTAIYNSPLHFGNGTRLTVT.

This clone was recorded once. V gene TRBV18 combines with J gene TRBJ2-7; 11 nucleotides match TRBD2. This CDR3 comprises 17 residues. The trim removed 3 bases at V and 4 bases at J, leaving 11 bases unmatched. Germline V gene sequence: CDR1 KGHSH, CDR2 LQKENI. CDR3 loop: CASSPQITSGSVYEQYF. The DNA of the CDR3 is TGTGCCAGCTCACCCCAAATAACTAGCGGGAGTGTTTACGAGCAGTACTTC.

This clone was detected once. The CDR3 sequence: CASAEWAQETQYF. The CDR3 nucleotides read TGCGCCAGCGCCGAGTGGGCCCAAGAGACCCAGTACTTC. V is TRBV5-1 and J is TRBJ2-5; no clear D gene. The CDR3 spans 13 residues. The germline V gene has CDR1 SGHRS and CDR2 YFSETQ. V lost 7 bases and J lost 1, with 11 bases in between.

This rearrangement joins TRBV24-1 to TRBJ2-7; D is ambiguous. Between the trimmed V and J ends, which lost 4 bases and 6 bases, there was a span of 9 bases. Per the germline V gene, CDR1 is KGHDR and CDR2 is SFDVKD. This CDR3 has 12 amino acids. The CDR3 nucleotides read TGTGCCACCAGTGACAGACACGCCGAGCAGTACTTC. It is translated as CATSDRHAEQYF.

V gene TRBV9 combines with J gene TRBJ2-4; 7 bases are shared with TRBD1. The V gene's germline CDR1 is SGDLS and CDR2 YYNGEE. V was clipped by 2 bases and J by 6 bases; unmatched bases: 8. This CDR3 contains 15 residues. The CDR3 sequence: CASSVLDRASNIQYF. CDR3 DNA sequence: TGTGCCAGCAGCGTTTTAGACAGGGCTTCAAACATTCAGTACTTC. Full variable domain (rest looked up from reference TRBV9 and TRBJ2-4): DSGVTQTPKHLITATGQRVTLRCSPRSGDLSVYWYQQSLDQGLQFLIQYYNGEERAKGNILERFSAQQFPDLHSELNLSSLELGDSALYFCASSVLDRASNIQYFGAGTRLSVL.

The CDR3 DNA is TGTGCCAGCAGCAAAGTCCGGACAGGGGGCTGCCATGAGCAGTTCTTC. This codes for CASSKVRTGGCHEQFF. The chain couples TRBV21-1 to TRBJ2-1; the table's D call TRBD1 went unverified against the DNA. TRBV21-1 is shown as a pseudogene. The CDR3 contains 16 residues.

This clone has a handful of counts. The chain links TRBV27 to TRBJ1-2, with D possibly being TRBD1 (6 bases). Looked up from germline, CDR1 is MNHEY and CDR2 is SMNVEV (reference sequence). V was shortened by 10 bases and J by 7 bases, with 22 bases between the two germline ends. CDR3 length: 14 residues. The CDR3 DNA reads TGTGCCACCTCCCCGGGGGGCGAGATCTCTGGCTACACCTTC. Translated, it gives CATSPGGEISGYTF.

This clone was observed a handful of times. The chain has TRBV3-1 (or the pseudogene TRBV3-2) and TRBJ2-7; TRBD2 aligns across 12 bases. The CDR3 loop spans 15 amino acids. With V trimmed by 5 bases and J by 4 bases, 6 bases remained unmatched. CDR1 is LGHDT, CDR2 YNNKEL, per germline (reference sequence). CDR3 loop: CASSAELAGGYEQYF. The CDR3 DNA reads TGTGCCAGCAGCGCCGAACTAGCGGGAGGTTACGAGCAGTACTTC.

This clone appeared once. The gene calls are TRBV2 and TRBJ1-6; 8 bases are shared with TRBD1. With 8 bases clipped from V and 9 bases from J, the junction kept 6 bases outside the gene matches. The CDR3 is 13 amino acids. Per the germline V gene, CDR1 is SNHLY and CDR2 is FYNNEI. This CDR3 is CASREQGVSPLHF. The DNA of the CDR3 is TGTGCCAGCCGGGAACAGGGGGTTTCACCCCTCCACTTT.

The chain is built from TRBV2 and TRBJ2-7; 9 bases are a match to TRBD1. V trimming: 7 bases; J trimming: 4 bases; junction bases outside the gene matches: 11. CDR1 and CDR2 (germline): SNHLY, FYNNEI. This CDR3 contains 15 residues. The CDR3 DNA is TGTGCCAGCAAGGGACAGGGAACTCCGGCGTACGAGCAGTACTTC. Protein: CASKGQGTPAYEQYF.

The chain combines TRBV11-2 with TRBJ1-1; the D is unclear. The CDR3 runs 13 residues. Germline V gene data show CDR1 as SGHAT and CDR2 as FQNNGV. Trimming cost V 3 bases and J 1 base, with 6 bases left between them. The CDR3: CASSLVRNTEAFF. The CDR3 coding sequence is TGTGCCAGCAGCTTGGTGAGGAACACTGAAGCTTTCTTT.

This chain joins TRBV6-5 and TRBJ2-7, with D possibly TRBD1 on 7 matching bases. The CDR3 sequence is 15 residues long. Germline V gene sequence: CDR1 MNHEY, CDR2 SVGAGI. V was trimmed by 5 bases and J by 0 bases, leaving 14 bases between them. The CDR3 DNA reads TGTGCCAGCAGTCAGGGGGGCCAGATCTCCTACGAGCAGTACTTC. Its protein is CASSQGGQISYEQYF.

V is TRBV25-1 and J is TRBJ2-7, with 9 positions matching TRBD1. Germline CDR1 MGHDK, CDR2 SYGVNS. Trimming cost V 5 bases and J 0 bases; bases outside gene matches: 5. The CDR3 is made up of 15 amino acids. The CDR3 DNA is TGTGCCAGCAGTCCCGGGACAGGGAACTCCTACGAGCAGTACTTC. It codes for CASSPGTGNSYEQYF.

The chain is built from TRBV28 and TRBJ2-7; D possibly corresponds to TRBD1 (6 bases). This CDR3 spans 15 amino acids. Germline V gene data show CDR1 as MDHEN and CDR2 as SYDVKM. The V and J ends lost 5 bases and 6 bases respectively, with 20 bases between them. This CDR3 is CASSRTSQGWGEQYF. CDR3 nucleotide sequence: TGTGCCAGCAGTCGGACCTCCCAGGGGTGGGGCGAGCAGTACTTC.

The V and J genes are TRBV27 and TRBJ2-2, with 8 nucleotides matching TRBD2. V dropped 2 bases and J dropped 4; count of bases not matched to a gene: 3. Germline loops: CDR1 MNHEY, CDR2 SMNVEV (reference sequence). There are 15 residues in the CDR3. The CDR3 sequence is CASSLTSGFTGELFF. The CDR3 DNA is TGTGCCAGCAGTTTAACTAGCGGCTTCACCGGGGAGCTGTTTTTT.

A single count supports this clone. CDR3 in DNA: TGTGCCAGCAGCGTCCGGGGGGATTTCACCGGGGAGCTGTTTTTT. It specifies CASSVRGDFTGELFF. The chain employs TRBV9 and TRBJ2-2; TRBD2 agrees at 7 bases. Germline V lookup: CDR1 SGDLS, CDR2 YYNGEE. There are 15 residues in the CDR3. Trimming cost V 2 bases and J 4 bases; bases outside gene matches: 5.

The genes are TRBV5-1 and TRBJ1-5; TRBD1 matches at 7 bases. Germline V gene data show CDR1 as SGHRS and CDR2 as YFSETQ. V was pared by 4 bases and J by 1 base, with 5 bases of the junction left unmatched. The CDR3 length is 15 residues. CDR3 nucleotides: TGCGCCAGCAGCCTATGGACAGGCAGCAATCAGCCCCAGCATTTT. It codes for CASSLWTGSNQPQHF.

With respect to this clone: The junction does not match germline at one end; this may be a read error. The J gene is TRBJ2-7, the V gene TRBV6-9; D is unresolved. This CDR3 is built from 11 residues. Per the germline V gene, CDR1 is MNHGY and CDR2 is SVAAGI. The CDR3 bases are TGTGCCAGCAGTAGCGAGCCCTTCGAGGACTTC. Translating gives CASSSEPFEDF.

The chain links TRBV27 to TRBJ1-2; tentative D call: TRBD1 (5 bases). Germline V CDR1 and CDR2: MNHEY, SMNVEV (reference sequence). Deletions cut 0 bases from V and 4 bases from J, with 12 bases between. The CDR3 length is 15 residues. The CDR3 sequence: CASSLSGGSIYGYTF. CDR3 nucleotides: TGTGCCAGCAGTTTATCCGGGGGTTCTATCTATGGCTACACCTTC.

The V and J genes are TRBV5-1 and TRBJ1-6, with D perhaps TRBD1 (6 bases). There are 14 residues in the CDR3. Trimming stripped 4 bases from V and 6 bases from J, with 11 bases between. CDR1 and CDR2 from the germline V gene are SGHRS and YFSETQ. CDR3 DNA: TGCGCCAGCAGCGTGGGACAAATTAATTCACCCCTCCACTTT. Translated: CASSVGQINSPLHF. The entire variable domain, with the rest obtained from reference TRBV5-1 and TRBJ1-6, is as follows: KAGVTQTPRYLIKTRGQQVTLSCSPISGHRSVSWYQQTPGQGLQFLFEYFSETQRNKGNFPGRFSGRQFSNSRSEMNVSTLELGDSALYLCASSVGQINSPLHFGNGTRLTVT.

The genes are TRBV29-1 and TRBJ1-5; 7 bases are a match to TRBD1. This CDR3 has 13 residues. The ends lost 7 bases at V and 5 bases at J; junction bases unmatched: 8. CDR1 is SQVTM, CDR2 ANQGSEA, per germline. CDR3 in amino acids: CSALETGDQPQHF. The CDR3 nucleotides read TGCAGCGCCCTCGAAACAGGGGATCAGCCCCAGCATTTT. Full variable domain (rest looked up from reference TRBV29-1 and TRBJ1-5): SAVISQKPSRDICQRGTSLTIQCQVDSQVTMMFWYRQQPGQSLTLIATANQGSEATYESGFVIDKFPISRPNLTFSTLTVSNMSPEDSSIYLCSALETGDQPQHFGDGTRLSIL.

The chain employs TRBV5-1 and TRBJ1-3; perhaps TRBD1 as D (5 bases). The CDR3 is 15 residues long. Germline V CDR1 and CDR2: SGHRS, YFSETQ. V was cut by 3 bases and J by 0 bases, with 10 bases left in between. The CDR3 here is CASSSDSSSGNTIYF. In DNA form, the CDR3 reads TGCGCCAGCAGCTCCGACAGTAGCTCTGGAAACACCATATATTTT.

This chain uses TRBV15 with TRBJ1-1; the D gene is possibly TRBD1 (5 bases). V was trimmed by 1 base and J by 5 bases, leaving 17 bases between them. Germline values: CDR1 LNHNV, CDR2 YYDKDF (reference sequence). The CDR3 contains 16 residues. Here the CDR3 reads CATSRVREGVRTEAFF. The CDR3 nucleotides read TGTGCCACCAGCAGAGTTCGAGAAGGGGTCAGGACTGAAGCTTTCTTT.

This rearrangement joins TRBV12-3 or TRBV12-4 to TRBJ1-6; TRBD1 matches 9 bases. CDR3 length: 13 amino acids. V was clipped by 6 bases and J by 10 bases; unmatched bases: 4. CDR3 in amino acids: CASRPGQGSPLHF. CDR3 coding DNA: TGTGCCAGCAGGCCGGGACAGGGCTCACCCCTCCACTTT.